This TCR beta chain was recorded in a study of response to subunit inactivated influenza vaccine. Study-wide findings and caveats: The authors offered the suggestion that each seasonal influenza vaccination recruits few new T cells.

J was trimmed by 0 bases and V by 6 bases; bases with no gene match: 10. CDR3 length: 16 residues. Looked up from germline, CDR1 is MNHNS and CDR2 is SASEGT. Comment on this clonotype: Antigen unknown.

TCRdb used MiXCR to reprocess the RT-PCR reads, holding one entry per CDR3 protein. This table holds some 520,000 distinct CDR3 sequences, more than 15% found once. The V call is TRBV6-1, the J call TRBJ2-7; the match to TRBD1 covers 8 bases. The receptor comes from a man aged 45-69 years who received an inactivated influenza vaccine. The input for sequencing was CD4+ T cells sorted from PBMCs, taken around 25 months after vaccination. Here the CDR3 DNA reads TGTGCCAGCAGCCCCCATCGGGACAGGCCCTCCTACGAGCAGTACTTC. Translated, it gives CASSPHRDRPSYEQYF.